A selection of T cell receptor beta chains follows, all from one sample in a study of T cells after yellow fever vaccination. TCRdb independently ran MiXCR on the 5' RACE reads; one entry per CDR3 protein. The top ten hold roughly an eighth of the sample, which has roughly 500,000 distinct CDR3 sequences, roughly 19% seen once. Material: PBMCs, obtained 15 days after the yellow fever booster vaccination. The receptors come from a man aged 25 to 40 who received the YFV17D yellow fever vaccine. CDR3s include the opening cysteine and the closing phenylalanine or tryptophan. The D gene is left open where the match is weak. Not every row has a clone size; where given, it reads once, few, many or a size class.

TRBD1,TRBV20-1,-,TRBJ2-7,CSARVSGTGIYEQYF,TGCAGTGCTAGAGTCTCCGGGACAGGGATTTACGAGCAGTACTTC
-,TRBV21-1,few,TRBJ2-5,CARGAAGLQETQYF,TGTGCCAGGGGAGCAGCGGGCCTACAAGAGACCCAGTACTTC
-,TRBV25-1,-,TRBJ2-5,CASNRDTDQETQYF,TGTGCCAGCAACCGGGACACAGACCAAGAGACCCAGTACTTC
-,TRBV6-5,few,TRBJ1-2,CASSYLPIPGKGGYTF,TGTGCCAGCAGTTACTTACCGATCCCCGGCAAGGGGGGCTACACCTTC
TRBD2,TRBV7-6,-,TRBJ2-1,CASSSRTSVYNEQFF,TGTGCCAGCAGCTCAAGGACTAGCGTGTACAATGAGCAGTTCTTC
-,TRBV12-3/TRBV12-4,many,TRBJ1-1,CASSSYSRSEAFF,TGTGCCAGCAGTTCCTACAGTAGGTCTGAAGCTTTCTTT
TRBD2,TRBV20-1,-,TRBJ2-7,CSATPGLVSHEQYF,TGCAGTGCTACGCCGGGACTAGTAAGTCACGAGCAGTACTTC
TRBD2,TRBV5-1,many,TRBJ2-1,CASSFREGRYNEQFF,TGCGCCAGCAGCTTTCGGGAGGGCCGTTACAATGAGCAGTTCTTC
-,TRBV20-1,-,TRBJ2-7,CSARTSLSYEQYF,TGCAGTGCTAGAACGTCGCTAAGTTACGAGCAGTACTTC
-,TRBV5-1,few,TRBJ2-7,CASSPLGVSVNEQYF,TGCGCCAGCAGTCCTCTTGGTGTCTCGGTGAACGAGCAGTACTTC
TRBD2,TRBV7-3,-,TRBJ2-1,CASSQLAGNYNEQFF,TGTGCCAGCAGTCAGCTAGCGGGAAACTACAATGAGCAGTTCTTC
TRBD2,TRBV5-1,-,TRBJ2-2,CASSLALAANTGELFF,TGCGCCAGCAGCTTGGCACTAGCGGCGAACACCGGGGAGCTGTTTTTT
-,TRBV6-5,few,TRBJ2-1,CASSYSGGGGRQFF,TGTGCCAGCAGTTACTCGGGGGGAGGGGGGCGGCAGTTCTTC
TRBD2,TRBV13,-,TRBJ2-5,CASSALGGGGSETQYF,TGTGCCAGCAGCGCCTTAGGTGGCGGGGGAAGTGAGACCCAGTACTTC
TRBD1,TRBV29-1,few,TRBJ2-5,CSVSRTGADGTQYF,TGCAGCGTTTCGAGGACAGGGGCCGATGGGACCCAGTACTTC
-,TRBV6-1,few,TRBJ1-1,CASSENVNTEAFF,TGTGCCAGCAGTGAAAATGTGAACACTGAAGCTTTCTTT
-,TRBV19,few,TRBJ1-3,CASSHPGNTIYF,TGTGCCAGTAGTCACCCGGGAAACACCATATATTTT
TRBD2,TRBV6-5,-,TRBJ2-1,CASSFRLAGFNEQFF,TGTGCCAGCAGTTTTCGACTAGCGGGATTCAATGAGCAGTTCTTC
TRBD1,TRBV7-2,few,TRBJ2-7,CASMLRQGYEQYF,TGTGCCAGCATGCTTAGACAGGGCTACGAGCAGTACTTC
-,TRBV5-5,-,TRBJ2-3,CASSLVPAIHTDTQYF,TGTGCCAGCAGCTTGGTACCAGCCATTCACACAGATACGCAGTATTTT
TRBD2,TRBV9,-,TRBJ2-7,CASSVGGRREGLYEQYF,TGTGCCAGCAGCGTAGGCGGACGGCGGGAGGGCCTCTACGAGCAGTACTTC
TRBD2,TRBV20-1,-,TRBJ2-1,CSADPTSGTNEQFF,TGCAGTGCTGATCCGACTAGCGGGACGAATGAGCAGTTCTTC
TRBD2,TRBV18,few,TRBJ2-7,CASSPKTSGSKIGEQYF,TGTGCCAGCTCACCAAAGACTAGCGGGAGTAAGATCGGCGAGCAGTACTTC
TRBD2,TRBV6-2/TRBV6-3,few,TRBJ2-7,CASSYLFGRDSYEQYF,TGTGCCAGCAGTTACCTTTTCGGGAGGGACTCCTACGAGCAGTACTTC
-,TRBV5-1,-,TRBJ2-7,CASSLGTLPLYEQYF,TGCGCCAGCAGCCTTGGGACTCTCCCCCTCTACGAGCAGTACTTC
TRBD2,TRBV9,few,TRBJ2-7,CASSPSGSGSIHEQYF,TGTGCCAGCAGCCCCTCGGGTAGCGGGAGTATCCACGAGCAGTACTTC
-,TRBV9,-,TRBJ2-1,CASSSQGGSYPSEQFF,TGTGCCAGCAGCTCCCAGGGTGGCAGCTATCCCTCTGAGCAGTTCTTC
-,TRBV14,few,TRBJ1-3,CASSQELGTENTIYF,TGTGCCAGCAGCCAAGAGCTGGGGACGGAAAACACCATATATTTT
TRBD2,TRBV27,-,TRBJ2-4,CASSFGWGSGKGQNIQYF,TGTGCCAGCAGTTTCGGCTGGGGTAGCGGGAAAGGACAAAACATTCAGTACTTC
TRBD2,TRBV6-1,few,TRBJ2-7,CASSASGLAGVYEQYF,TGTGCCAGCAGTGCCTCGGGCCTAGCGGGAGTGTACGAGCAGTACTTC
TRBD2,TRBV20-1,-,TRBJ2-7,CSANSGKSYEQYF,TGCAGTGCAAATAGCGGGAAATCCTACGAGCAGTACTTC
-,TRBV12-3/TRBV12-4,few,TRBJ2-7,CASSLAGAPSEEYF,TGTGCCAGCAGTTTAGCGGGGGCCCCGTCGGAAGAGTACTTC
-,TRBV5-6,-,TRBJ2-7,CASSTDMIRYEQYF,TGTGCCAGCAGCACGGACATGATCAGGTACGAGCAGTACTTC
TRBD2,TRBV5-6,few,TRBJ2-3,CASNKPGTRSGEGSTDTQYF,TGTGCCAGCAACAAACCCGGGACTAGGAGTGGAGAGGGGAGCACAGATACGCAGTATTTT
TRBD2,TRBV6-1,-,TRBJ2-3,CASSQLAGVREDTQYF,TGTGCCAGCAGTCAATTAGCGGGAGTAAGAGAAGATACGCAGTATTTT
-,TRBV11-2,once,TRBJ2-5,CASSPPPGHVETQYF,TGTGCCAGCAGCCCACCCCCGGGACATGTAGAGACCCAGTACTTC
-,TRBV27,few,TRBJ2-3,CASMGGNADTQYF,TGTGCCAGCATGGGGGGAAACGCAGATACGCAGTATTTT
-,TRBV6-5,-,TRBJ1-5,CASSHGTLNQPQHF,TGTGCCAGCAGTCACGGGACCTTAAATCAGCCCCAGCATTTT
-,TRBV20-1,few,TRBJ2-2,CSAIFRDSQPGELFF,TGCAGTGCTATATTTAGGGACTCTCAACCCGGGGAGCTGTTTTTT
-,TRBV7-3,-,TRBJ2-2,CASTPGLGLAGELFF,TGTGCCAGCACACCCGGGCTAGGGTTGGCCGGGGAGCTGTTTTTT
-,TRBV20-1,-,TRBJ2-7,CSAGRDGSYEQYF,TGCAGTGCTGGGAGAGACGGATCCTACGAGCAGTACTTC
TRBD2,TRBV12-5,few,TRBJ2-3,CASGSGTSGFADTQYF,TGTGCTAGTGGTTCCGGGACTAGCGGGTTCGCAGATACGCAGTATTTT
-,TRBV5-1,-,TRBJ2-3,CASRRIAETDTQYF,TGCGCCAGCAGACGAATAGCGGAGACAGATACGCAGTATTTT
TRBD1,TRBV7-2,-,TRBJ2-6,CASSLKGTASGANVLTF,TGTGCCAGCAGCTTAAAAGGGACAGCCTCTGGGGCCAACGTCCTGACTTTC
TRBD2,TRBV5-1,many,TRBJ2-2,CASSSGTSGGETGELFF,TGCGCCAGCAGCTCCGGGACTAGCGGGGGAGAGACCGGGGAGCTGTTTTTT
TRBD2,TRBV29-1,few,TRBJ2-3,CSVEGGTGTRSDTQYF,TGCAGCGTTGAAGGGGGCACCGGGACTAGGTCAGATACGCAGTATTTT